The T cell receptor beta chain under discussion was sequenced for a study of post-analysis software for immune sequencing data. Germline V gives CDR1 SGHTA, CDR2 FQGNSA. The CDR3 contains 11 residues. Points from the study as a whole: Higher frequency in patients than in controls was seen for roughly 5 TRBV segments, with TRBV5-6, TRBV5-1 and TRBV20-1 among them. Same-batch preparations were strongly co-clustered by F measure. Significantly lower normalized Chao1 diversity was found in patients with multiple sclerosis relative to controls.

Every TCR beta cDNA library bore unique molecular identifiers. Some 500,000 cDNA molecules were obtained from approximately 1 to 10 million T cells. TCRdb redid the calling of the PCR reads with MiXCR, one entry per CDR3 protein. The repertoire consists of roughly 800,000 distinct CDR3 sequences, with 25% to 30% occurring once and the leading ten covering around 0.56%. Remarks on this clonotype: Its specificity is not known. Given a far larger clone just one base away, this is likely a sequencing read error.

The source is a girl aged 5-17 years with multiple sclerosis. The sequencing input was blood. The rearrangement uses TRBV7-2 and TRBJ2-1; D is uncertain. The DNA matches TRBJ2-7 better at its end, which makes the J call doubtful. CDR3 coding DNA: TGTGCCAGCAGCGCCTACAATGAGCAGTACTTC. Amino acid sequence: CASSAYNEQYF.